Here is one T cell receptor (beta chain) with its context. TCRdb analysed the 5' RACE reads with MiXCR anew, one entry per CDR3 protein. Of 650,000 to 800,000 distinct CDR3 sequences in the sample, about 9.4% are singletons; the top ten hold approximately 0.89%. The germline V gene encodes CDR1 SQVTM and CDR2 ANQGSEA. This CDR3 contains 14 residues. V dropped 4 bases and J dropped 4 bases, with 17 bases sitting between them. The record originates from a study of identical twins. The sample was also reused in another study, on yellow fever vaccine responses in identical twins.

The chain carries TRBV29-1 and TRBJ2-7; D gene uncertain. The sequencing sample was made of PBMCs. The TCR was taken from a woman in her late teens or twenties in good health. CDR3 DNA: TGCAGCGTTGTCGCCCCCAAGAAGGCGTACGAGCAGTACTTC. As protein: CSVVAPKKAYEQYF.